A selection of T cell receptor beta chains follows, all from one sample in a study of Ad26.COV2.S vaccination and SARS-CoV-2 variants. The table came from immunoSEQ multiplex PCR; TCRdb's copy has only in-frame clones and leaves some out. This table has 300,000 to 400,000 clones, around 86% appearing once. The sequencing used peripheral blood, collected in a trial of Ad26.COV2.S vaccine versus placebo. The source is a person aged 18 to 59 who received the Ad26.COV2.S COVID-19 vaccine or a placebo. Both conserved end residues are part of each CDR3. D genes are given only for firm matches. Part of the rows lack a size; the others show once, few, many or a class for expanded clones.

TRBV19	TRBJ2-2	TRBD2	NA	CASRTSGLAGVLAGELFF	TGTGCCAGTAGAACTTCGGGACTAGCGGGGGTTTTGGCCGGGGAGCTGTTTTTT
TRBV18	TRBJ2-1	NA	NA	CASSPRRDKITTYNEQFF	TGTGCCAGCTCACCCCGTAGGGACAAAATTACCACTTACAATGAGCAGTTCTTC
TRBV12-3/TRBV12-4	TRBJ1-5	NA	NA	CASSLNNQPQHF	TGTGCCAGCAGTTTGAACAATCAGCCCCAGCATTTT
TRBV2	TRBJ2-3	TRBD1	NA	CASRPDRGQGDTQYF	TGTGCCAGCAGACCAGACAGGGGGCAGGGAGATACGCAGTATTTT
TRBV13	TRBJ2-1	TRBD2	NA	CASSFGLAPTYNEQFF	TGTGCCAGCAGCTTCGGACTAGCGCCGACCTACAATGAGCAGTTCTTC
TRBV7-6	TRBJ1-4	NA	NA	CASSLSRDGYEKLFF	TGTGCCAGCAGCTTATCCCGGGACGGATATGAAAAACTGTTTTTT
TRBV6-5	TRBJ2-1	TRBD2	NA	CASRNGGSFYNEQFF	TGTGCCAGCCGTAACGGGGGGTCCTTCTACAATGAGCAGTTCTTC
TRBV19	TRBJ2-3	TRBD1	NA	CASSMITGEGTQYF	TGTGCCAGTAGTATGATTACAGGGGAAGGGACGCAGTATTTT
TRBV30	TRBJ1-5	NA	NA	CAWSVGTRDQPQHF	TGTGCCTGGAGTGTAGGGACCCGGGATCAGCCCCAGCATTTT
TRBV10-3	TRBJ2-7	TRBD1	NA	CAISESDRSYEQYF	TGTGCCATCAGTGAGTCGGACAGGTCCTACGAGCAGTACTTC
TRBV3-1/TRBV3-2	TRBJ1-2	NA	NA	CASSQEGSGSYYGYTF	TGTGCCAGCAGCCAAGAAGGGTCAGGGAGCTACTATGGCTACACCTTC
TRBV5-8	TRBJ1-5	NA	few	CASSLSLAGHQPQHF	TGTGCCAGCAGCTTGTCATTGGCAGGGCATCAGCCCCAGCATTTT
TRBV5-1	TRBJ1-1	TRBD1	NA	CASSSGQGSEAFF	TGCGCCAGCAGCTCAGGACAGGGGAGTGAAGCTTTCTTT
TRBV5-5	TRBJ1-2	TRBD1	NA	CASSLDGQETYGYTF	TGTGCCAGCAGCTTGGATGGACAGGAGACCTATGGCTACACCTTC
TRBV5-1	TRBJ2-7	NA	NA	CASSLKIGILSYEQYF	TGCGCCAGCAGCTTGAAAATTGGGATCCTATCATACGAGCAGTACTTC
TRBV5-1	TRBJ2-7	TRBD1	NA	CASSLSGTVYEQYF	TGCGCCAGCAGCTTATCCGGGACAGTCTACGAGCAGTACTTC
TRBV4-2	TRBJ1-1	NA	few	CASSPAGNTEAFF	TGTGCCAGCAGTCCCGCGGGGAACACTGAAGCTTTCTTT
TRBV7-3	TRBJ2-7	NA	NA	CASSLGPPYEQYF	TGTGCCAGCAGCTTGGGGCCACCCTACGAGCAGTACTTC
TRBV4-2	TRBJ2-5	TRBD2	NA	CASSQGPGQFNLAGGQQETQYF	TGTGCCAGCAGCCAAGGGCCGGGACAGTTCAATTTAGCGGGGGGACAACAAGAGACCCAGTACTTC
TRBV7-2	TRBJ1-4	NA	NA	CASRRSNEKLFF	TGTGCCAGTCGACGGTCTAATGAAAAACTGTTTTTT
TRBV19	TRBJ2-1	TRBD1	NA	CASSLPGQGTKQFF	TGTGCCAGTAGTTTACCGGGACAGGGGACCAAGCAGTTCTTC
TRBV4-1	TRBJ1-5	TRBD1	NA	CASSQEGQGSNQPQHF	TGCGCCAGCAGCCAAGAGGGACAGGGGAGCAATCAGCCCCAGCATTTT
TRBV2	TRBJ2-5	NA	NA	CASSEGSRQETQYF	TGTGCCAGCAGTGAAGGGTCACGCCAAGAGACCCAGTACTTC
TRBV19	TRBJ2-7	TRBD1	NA	CASSLGRSGQGSYEQYF	TGTGCCAGTAGTTTGGGGAGAAGCGGACAGGGGTCCTACGAGCAGTACTTC
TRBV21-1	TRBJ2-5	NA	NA	CASSKLLAHRGTQYF	TGTGCCAGCAGCAAGTTACTAGCTCATCGGGGGACCCAGTACTTC